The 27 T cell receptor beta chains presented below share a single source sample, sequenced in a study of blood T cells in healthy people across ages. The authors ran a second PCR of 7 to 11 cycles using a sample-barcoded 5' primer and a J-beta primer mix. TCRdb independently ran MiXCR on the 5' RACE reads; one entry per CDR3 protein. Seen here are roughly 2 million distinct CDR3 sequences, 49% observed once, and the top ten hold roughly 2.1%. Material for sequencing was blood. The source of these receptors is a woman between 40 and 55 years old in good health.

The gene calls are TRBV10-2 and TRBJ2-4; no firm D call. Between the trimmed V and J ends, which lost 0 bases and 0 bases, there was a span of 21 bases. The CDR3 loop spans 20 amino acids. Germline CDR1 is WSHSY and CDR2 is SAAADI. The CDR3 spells CASSESTPLVGFQAKNIQYF. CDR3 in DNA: TGCGCCAGCAGTGAGTCGACTCCACTCGTAGGTTTCCAAGCCAAAAACATTCAGTACTTC.

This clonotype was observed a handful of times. CDR3 region: CASSKQTGGIYEQYF. The DNA for the CDR3 is TGTGCCAGCAGCAAACAGACAGGGGGCATCTACGAGCAGTACTTC. V gene TRBV7-2 combines with J gene TRBJ2-5, with TRBD1 matching 10 bases. The assigned J gene may be wrong: the sequence end matches TRBJ2-7 better. Germline CDR1 SGHTA, CDR2 FQGNSA. CDR3 length: 15 amino acids.

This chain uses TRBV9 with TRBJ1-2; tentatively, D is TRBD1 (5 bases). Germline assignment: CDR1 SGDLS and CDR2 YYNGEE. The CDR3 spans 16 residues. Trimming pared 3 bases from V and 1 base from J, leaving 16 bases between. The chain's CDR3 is CASSEGVPTFNYGYTF. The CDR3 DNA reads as TGTGCCAGCAGCGAAGGGGTTCCAACTTTTAACTATGGCTACACCTTC.

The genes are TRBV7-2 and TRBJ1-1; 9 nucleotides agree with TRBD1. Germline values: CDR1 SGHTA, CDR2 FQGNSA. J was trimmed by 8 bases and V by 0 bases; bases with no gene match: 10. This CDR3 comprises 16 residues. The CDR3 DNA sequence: TGTGCCAGCAGCTTAGCATGGGACAGGGAAGTGTACGAAGCTTTCTTT. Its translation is CASSLAWDREVYEAFF.

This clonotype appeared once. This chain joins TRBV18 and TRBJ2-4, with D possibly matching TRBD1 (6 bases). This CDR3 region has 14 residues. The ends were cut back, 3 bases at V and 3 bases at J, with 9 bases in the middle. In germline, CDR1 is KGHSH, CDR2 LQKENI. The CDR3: CASSPETGKNIQYF. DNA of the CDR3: TGTGCCAGCTCACCTGAGACAGGCAAAAACATTCAGTACTTC.

For the CDR3, the DNA is TGTGCCAGCAGCGGCCAGGACAGGGACTACGAGCAGTACTTC. This codes for CASSGQDRDYEQYF. The genes are TRBV6-6 and TRBJ2-7; 8 nucleotides align to TRBD1. V dropped 6 bases and J dropped 3; count of bases not matched to a gene: 7. Germline V CDR1 and CDR2: MNHNY, SVGAGI (reference sequence). This CDR3 spans 14 amino acids.

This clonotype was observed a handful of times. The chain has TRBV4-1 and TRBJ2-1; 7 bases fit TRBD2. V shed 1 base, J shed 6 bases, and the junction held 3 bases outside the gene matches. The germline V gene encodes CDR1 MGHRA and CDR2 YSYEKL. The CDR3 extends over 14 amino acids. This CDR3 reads CASSQGPSGNEQFF. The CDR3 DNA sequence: TGCGCCAGCAGCCAAGGTCCTAGCGGCAATGAGCAGTTCTTC.

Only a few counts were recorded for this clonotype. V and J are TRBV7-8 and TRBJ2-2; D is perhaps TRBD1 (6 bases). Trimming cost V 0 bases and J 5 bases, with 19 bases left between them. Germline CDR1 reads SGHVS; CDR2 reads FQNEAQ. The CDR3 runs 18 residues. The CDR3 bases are TGTGCCAGCAGCTTAGCCAAAACCGCCGGGACAACAACCGGGGAGCTGTTTTTT. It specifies CASSLAKTAGTTTGELFF. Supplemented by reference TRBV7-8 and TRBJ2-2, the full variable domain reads GAGVSQSPRYKVAKRGQDVALRCDPISGHVSLFWYQQALGQGPEFLTYFQNEAQLDKSGLPSDRFFAERPEGSVSTLKIQRTQQEDSAVYLCASSLAKTAGTTTGELFFGEGSRLTVL.

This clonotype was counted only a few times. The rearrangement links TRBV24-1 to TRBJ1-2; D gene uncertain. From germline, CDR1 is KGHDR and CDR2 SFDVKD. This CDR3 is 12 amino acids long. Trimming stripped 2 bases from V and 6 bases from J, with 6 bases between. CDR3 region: CATSDSGNGYTF. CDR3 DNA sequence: TGTGCCACCAGTGATTCCGGGAATGGCTACACCTTC.

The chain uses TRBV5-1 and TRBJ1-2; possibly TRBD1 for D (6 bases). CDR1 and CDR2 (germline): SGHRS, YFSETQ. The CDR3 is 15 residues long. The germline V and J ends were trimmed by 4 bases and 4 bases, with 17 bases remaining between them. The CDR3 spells CASSTAGTLVYGYTF. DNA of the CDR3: TGCGCCAGCAGCACAGCCGGGACACTCGTCTATGGCTACACCTTC.

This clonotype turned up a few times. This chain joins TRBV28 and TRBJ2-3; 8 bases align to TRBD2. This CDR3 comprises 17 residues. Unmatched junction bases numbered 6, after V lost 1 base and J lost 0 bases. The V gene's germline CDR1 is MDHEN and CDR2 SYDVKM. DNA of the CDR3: TGTGCCAGCAGTTTATTAGCCGGGGGGGATAGCACAGATACGCAGTATTTT. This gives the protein CASSLLAGGDSTDTQYF.

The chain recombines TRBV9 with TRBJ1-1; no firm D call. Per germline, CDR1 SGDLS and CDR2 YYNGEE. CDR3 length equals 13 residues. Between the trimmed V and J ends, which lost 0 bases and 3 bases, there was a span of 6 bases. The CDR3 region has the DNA TGTGCCAGCAGCGTAGCCTCCGACACTGAAGCTTTCTTT. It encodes CASSVASDTEAFF. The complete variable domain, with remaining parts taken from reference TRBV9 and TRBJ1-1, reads DSGVTQTPKHLITATGQRVTLRCSPRSGDLSVYWYQQSLDQGLQFLIQYYNGEERAKGNILERFSAQQFPDLHSELNLSSLELGDSALYFCASSVASDTEAFFGQGTRLTVV.

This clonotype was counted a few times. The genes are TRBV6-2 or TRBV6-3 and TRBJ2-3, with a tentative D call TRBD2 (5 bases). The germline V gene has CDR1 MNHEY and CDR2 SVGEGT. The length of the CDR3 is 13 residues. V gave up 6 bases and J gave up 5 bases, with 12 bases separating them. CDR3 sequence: CASSRGQGDTQYF. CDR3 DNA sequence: TGTGCCAGCAGCCGCGGGCAAGGAGATACGCAGTATTTT.

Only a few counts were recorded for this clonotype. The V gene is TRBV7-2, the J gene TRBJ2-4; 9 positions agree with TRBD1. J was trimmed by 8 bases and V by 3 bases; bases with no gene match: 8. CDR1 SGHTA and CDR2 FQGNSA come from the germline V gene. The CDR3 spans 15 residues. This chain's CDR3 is CASSFGQGQVDIQYF. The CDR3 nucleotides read TGTGCCAGCAGCTTCGGACAGGGGCAGGTAGACATTCAGTACTTC.

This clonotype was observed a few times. CDR3 nucleotides: TGCAGTGCTAGACCACCAAGACAGGGGGCCACAGATACGCAGTATTTT. As protein: CSARPPRQGATDTQYF. The chain is built from TRBV20-1 and TRBJ2-3; 10 bases are a match to TRBD1. Trimming removed 2 bases from V and 2 bases from J; junction bases left unmatched: 7. CDR3 length: 16 residues. Germline V gene lookup returns CDR1 DFQATT and CDR2 SNEGSKA (reference sequence).

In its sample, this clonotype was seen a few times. The CDR3 DNA reads as TGTGCCAGCAGTGAACCCGGGACAGGGAAAGAGACCCAGTACTTC. It codes for CASSEPGTGKETQYF. This chain joins TRBV6-1 and TRBJ2-5, with TRBD1 matching over 9 bases. Germline-derived CDR1 and CDR2 are MNHNS and SASEGT. Unmatched junction bases numbered 4, after V lost 2 bases and J lost 3 bases. The CDR3 spans 15 residues.

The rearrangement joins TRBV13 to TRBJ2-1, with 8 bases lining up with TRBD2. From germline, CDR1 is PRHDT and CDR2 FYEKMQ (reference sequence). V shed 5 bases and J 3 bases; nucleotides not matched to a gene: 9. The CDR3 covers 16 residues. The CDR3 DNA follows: TGTGCCAGCAGCCCCCCAGCGGGGGACCGCTACAATGAGCAGTTCTTC. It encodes CASSPPAGDRYNEQFF.

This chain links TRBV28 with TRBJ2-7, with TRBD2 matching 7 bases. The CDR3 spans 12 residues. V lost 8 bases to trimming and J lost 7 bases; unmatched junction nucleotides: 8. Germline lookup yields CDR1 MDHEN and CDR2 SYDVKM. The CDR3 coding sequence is TGTGCCAGCCGAGCGGGGATCGGAGAGCAGTACTTC. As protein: CASRAGIGEQYF.

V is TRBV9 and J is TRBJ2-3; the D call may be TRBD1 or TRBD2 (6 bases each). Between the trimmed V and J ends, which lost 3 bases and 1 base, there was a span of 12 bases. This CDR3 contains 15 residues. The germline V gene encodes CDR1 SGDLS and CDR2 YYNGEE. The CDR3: CASSGGAEGTDTQYF. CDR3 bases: TGTGCCAGCAGCGGGGGGGCGGAGGGCACAGATACGCAGTATTTT.

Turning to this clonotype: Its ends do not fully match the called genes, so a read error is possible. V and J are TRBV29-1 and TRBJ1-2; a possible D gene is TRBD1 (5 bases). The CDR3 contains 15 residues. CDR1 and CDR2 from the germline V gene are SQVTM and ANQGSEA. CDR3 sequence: CSVEGIRGRNYGCTF. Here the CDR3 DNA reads TGCAGCGTTGAAGGTATTAGGGGACGGAACTATGGCTGCACCTTC.

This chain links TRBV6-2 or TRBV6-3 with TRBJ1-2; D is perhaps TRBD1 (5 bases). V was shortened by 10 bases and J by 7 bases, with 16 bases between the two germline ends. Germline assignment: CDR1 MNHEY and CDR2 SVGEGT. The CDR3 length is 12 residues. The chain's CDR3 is CATLTARGGYTF. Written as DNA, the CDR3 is TGTGCCACCCTGACAGCACGCGGTGGCTACACCTTC.

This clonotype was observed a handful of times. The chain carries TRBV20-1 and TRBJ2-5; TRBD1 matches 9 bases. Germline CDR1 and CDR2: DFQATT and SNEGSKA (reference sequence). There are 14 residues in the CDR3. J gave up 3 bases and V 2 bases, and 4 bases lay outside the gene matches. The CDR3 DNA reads TGCAGTGCTAGACCCGGGACAGGGAAAGAGACCCAGTACTTC. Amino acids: CSARPGTGKETQYF.

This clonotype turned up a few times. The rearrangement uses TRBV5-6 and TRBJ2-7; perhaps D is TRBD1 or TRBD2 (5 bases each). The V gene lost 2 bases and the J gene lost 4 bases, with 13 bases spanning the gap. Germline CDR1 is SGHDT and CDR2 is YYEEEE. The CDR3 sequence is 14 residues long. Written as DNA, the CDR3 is TGTGCCAGCAGCTTCTGGGACGGAAAATACGAGCAGTACTTC. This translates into CASSFWDGKYEQYF.

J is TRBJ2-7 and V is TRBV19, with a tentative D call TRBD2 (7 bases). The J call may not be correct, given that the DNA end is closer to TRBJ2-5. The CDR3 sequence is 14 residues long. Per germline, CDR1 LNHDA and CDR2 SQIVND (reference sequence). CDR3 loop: CASSEGGGRGTQYF. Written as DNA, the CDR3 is TGTGCCAGTAGTGAGGGCGGGGGCCGGGGGACCCAGTACTTC.

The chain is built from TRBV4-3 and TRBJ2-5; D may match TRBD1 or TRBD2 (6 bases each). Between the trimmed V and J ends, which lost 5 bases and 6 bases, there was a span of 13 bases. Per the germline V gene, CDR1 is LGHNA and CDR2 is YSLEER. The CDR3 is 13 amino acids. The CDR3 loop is CASSGGLLQTQYF. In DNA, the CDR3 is TGCGCCAGCAGCGGGGGGCTCCTCCAGACCCAGTACTTC.

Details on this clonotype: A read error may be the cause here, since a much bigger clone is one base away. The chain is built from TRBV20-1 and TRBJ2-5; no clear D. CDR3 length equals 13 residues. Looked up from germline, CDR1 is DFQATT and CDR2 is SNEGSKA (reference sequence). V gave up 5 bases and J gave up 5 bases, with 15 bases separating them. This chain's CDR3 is CSAPDGGPETQYF. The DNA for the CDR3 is TGCAGTGCTCCGGACGGTGGCCCTGAGACCCAGTACTTC.

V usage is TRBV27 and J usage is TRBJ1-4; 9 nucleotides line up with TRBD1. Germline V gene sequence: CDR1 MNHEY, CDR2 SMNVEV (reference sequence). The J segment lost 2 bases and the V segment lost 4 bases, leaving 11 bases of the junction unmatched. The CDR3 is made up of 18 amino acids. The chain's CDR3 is CASSSLSRTGGTNEKLFF. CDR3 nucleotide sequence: TGTGCCAGCAGTTCGCTGTCCCGAACAGGGGGCACTAATGAAAAACTGTTTTTT.